The 29 T cell receptor beta chains listed next were all sequenced from one sample in a study of cytomegalovirus exposure and HLA in healthy donors (dated by TCRdb to about 2017). Libraries came from the immunoSEQ multiplex PCR assay. The multiplex PCR relied on a mix of 60 forward primers for TCR Vbeta segments and 13 reverse primers for TCR Jbeta segments. TCRdb mirrors the immuneACCESS table, restricted to in-frame sequences. Some clones are absent from its copies; in checked studies, under half trace to an unresolved V gene, and the reason for the others is unknown. This sample comprises about 110,000 clones, 60% to 75% of them detected only once. The biggest ten clones account for approximately 10% of the sample. Sequences were obtained from PBMCs. The source is a middle-aged man in good health and CMV-seropositive.

Here the CDR3 reads CSVELTDNTEAFF. CDR3 DNA sequence: TGCAGCGTTGAGCTAACAGATAACACTGAAGCTTTCTTT. The J gene is TRBJ1-1, the V gene TRBV29-1, with D unresolved. The germline gives CDR1 SQVTM, CDR2 ANQGSEA. The CDR3 runs 13 residues. Trimming removed 3 bases at V and 2 bases at J, with 10 bases between. Full variable domain (remainder filled in from reference TRBV29-1 and TRBJ1-1): SAVISQKPSRDICQRGTSLTIQCQVDSQVTMMFWYRQQPGQSLTLIATANQGSEATYESGFVIDKFPISRPNLTFSTLTVSNMSPEDSSIYLCSVELTDNTEAFFGQGTRLTVV.

This clone was seen once. The chain links TRBV5-4 to TRBJ1-4, with TRBD1 identical over 8 bases. The CDR3 totals 15 residues. From germline, CDR1 is SGHNT and CDR2 YYREEE (reference sequence). Trimming cost V 4 bases and J 3 bases; bases outside gene matches: 5. The CDR3 coding sequence is TGTGCCAGCAGCCAACAGGGGGGGCCTAATGAAAAACTGTTTTTT. As protein: CASSQQGGPNEKLFF.

V is TRBV6-6 and J is TRBJ2-7, with a weak D call TRBD2 (6 bases). The V gene lost 11 bases and the J gene lost 2 bases, with 19 bases spanning the gap. Germline CDR1 reads MNHNY; CDR2 reads SVGAGI (reference sequence). There are 14 residues in the CDR3. The DNA of the CDR3 is TGTGCCTCCCGACCCGGGGACTTGGCCTACGAGCAGTACTTC. Protein sequence: CASRPGDLAYEQYF.

This CDR3 reads CASSVTRAAEAFF. CDR3 in DNA: TGTGCCAGTAGTGTTACGAGGGCCGCTGAAGCTTTCTTT. The chain couples TRBV19 to TRBJ1-1, with D unresolved. The CDR3 is made up of 13 amino acids. Germline V lookup: CDR1 LNHDA, CDR2 SQIVND (reference sequence). V gave up 5 bases and J gave up 6 bases, with 13 bases separating them.

The gene calls are TRBV5-6 and TRBJ2-5; D is ambiguous. Trimming removed 0 bases at V and 5 bases at J, with 14 bases between. CDR1 is SGHDT, CDR2 YYEEEE, per germline. This CDR3 comprises 15 residues. DNA for the CDR3: TGTGCCAGCAGCTTGGATCCCAGGTCCTGGGAGACCCAGTACTTC. As protein: CASSLDPRSWETQYF.

This clone was recorded only once. This chain connects TRBV7-6 to TRBJ2-2, with D possibly matching TRBD1 (6 bases). Germline-derived CDR1 and CDR2 are SGHVS and FNYEAQ. V lost 3 bases, J lost 0 bases, and 8 bases lay in between. CDR3 length: 15 amino acids. The CDR3 DNA reads as TGTGCCAGCAGCTTGGGGACATCGAACACCGGGGAGCTGTTTTTT. It specifies CASSLGTSNTGELFF. Supplemented by reference TRBV7-6 and TRBJ2-2, the full variable domain reads GAGVSQSPRYKVTKRGQDVALRCDPISGHVSLYWYRQALGQGPEFLTYFNYEAQQDKSGLPNDRFSAERPEGSISTLTIQRTEQRDSAMYRCASSLGTSNTGELFFGEGSRLTVL.

This clone was detected only once. The chain carries TRBV7-9 and TRBJ2-7; no clear D. The CDR3 length is 13 residues. V was pared by 6 bases and J by 3 bases, with 12 bases between. Per germline, CDR1 SEHNR and CDR2 FQNEAQ (reference sequence). For the CDR3, the DNA is TGTGCCAGCAGTGATGTGGTAAACTACGAGCAGTACGTC. This gives the protein CASSDVVNYEQYV.

The chain combines TRBV5-6 with TRBJ2-1, with TRBD2 matching over 10 bases. CDR1 SGHDT and CDR2 YYEEEE come from the germline V gene. This CDR3 has 16 residues. V gave up 3 bases and J gave up 6 bases; unmatched junction bases: 9. The CDR3 bases are TGTGCCAGCAGCTCCCTTAGCGGGAGGCCGGCCAATGAGCAGTTCTTC. Encoded protein: CASSSLSGRPANEQFF.

This clone was observed a few times. V and J are TRBV21-1 and TRBJ2-7; the listed D gene, TRBD1, was not tested against the DNA. TRBV21-1 is labeled a pseudogene. The CDR3 loop spans 12 amino acids. The CDR3 DNA is TGTGCCAGCAGCAATAACAGGGTCGAGCAGTACGTC. It is translated as CASSNNRVEQYV.

The chain combines TRBV5-6 with TRBJ2-7, with D perhaps TRBD1 (5 bases). The germline V gene has CDR1 SGHDT and CDR2 YYEEEE. Deletions cut 7 bases from V and 4 bases from J, with 12 bases between. This CDR3 region has 12 residues. This CDR3 reads CASGPQGYEQYV. CDR3 DNA sequence: TGTGCCAGCGGACCCCAGGGATACGAGCAGTACGTC.

The chain combines TRBV5-6 with TRBJ2-7; 10 positions match TRBD2. The CDR3 extends over 15 amino acids. V lost 7 bases, J lost 0 bases, and 7 bases stayed unmatched. Germline V gene lookup returns CDR1 SGHDT and CDR2 YYEEEE. The CDR3, as DNA: TGTGCCAGCGGCCGGACTAGCGGAACCTCCTACGAGCAGTACGTC. Translated: CASGRTSGTSYEQYV.

V and J are TRBV5-6 and TRBJ1-1; the D is unclear. This CDR3 contains 15 residues. Trimming stripped 1 base from V and 1 base from J, with 11 bases between. The germline CDR1 and CDR2 sequences are SGHDT and YYEEEE. This chain's CDR3 is CASSLLEFTNTEAFF. CDR3 bases: TGTGCCAGCAGCTTGCTTGAGTTTACGAACACTGAAGCTTTCTTT.

In this sample, this clone turned up a few times. J is TRBJ2-7 and V is TRBV6-1, with TRBD1 identical over 7 bases. This CDR3 has 13 residues. Germline V gene data show CDR1 as MNHNS and CDR2 as SASEGT. V gave up 2 bases and J gave up 4 bases; unmatched junction bases: 2. CDR3 bases: TGTGCCAGCAGTGAAACGGGACAGTACGAGCAGTACTTC. Protein product: CASSETGQYEQYF.

The gene calls are TRBV28 and TRBJ1-4; D might be TRBD1 (6 bases). V was cut by 3 bases and J by 4 bases, with 21 bases left in between. Germline V gene lookup returns CDR1 MDHEN and CDR2 SYDVKM. The CDR3 extends over 18 amino acids. CDR3 loop: CASSFPSATGILNEKLFF. As DNA, the CDR3 is TGTGCCAGCAGTTTCCCTTCCGCTACAGGGATCCTTAATGAAAAACTGTTTTTT.

This clone was detected once. This chain connects TRBV11-2 to TRBJ2-1; D unclear. Germline values: CDR1 SGHAT, CDR2 FQNNGV. Deletions cut 1 base from V and 6 bases from J, with 4 bases between. CDR3 length equals 12 residues. This chain's CDR3 is CASSLVVNEQFF. Here the CDR3 DNA reads TGTGCCAGCAGCTTAGTAGTCAATGAGCAGTTCTTC.

Concerning this clone itself: An end of the junction differs from the germline gene, which may be a read error. This chain links TRBV6-1 with TRBJ1-1; no firm D call. Germline loops: CDR1 MNHNS, CDR2 SASEGT. CDR3 length: 14 amino acids. This chain's CDR3 is CASREDTMNTEAFF. For the CDR3, the DNA is TGTGCCAGCAGGGAAGACACTATGAACACTGAAGCTTTCTTT.

The gene calls are TRBV18 and TRBJ2-5, with 8 bases identical to TRBD2. The V and J ends lost 4 bases and 3 bases, in that order; junction bases with no gene match: 1. Germline loops: CDR1 KGHSH, CDR2 LQKENI. The CDR3 is 13 amino acids. CDR3 nucleotides: TGTGCCAGCTCACAACTAGCGGAAGAGACCCAGTACTTC. It encodes CASSQLAEETQYF.

This clone has just a few counts. This rearrangement joins TRBV29-1 to TRBJ2-2; D perhaps matches TRBD2 (5 bases). CDR3 length equals 15 residues. V gave up 2 bases and J gave up 0 bases, with 10 bases separating them. CDR1 SQVTM and CDR2 ANQGSEA come from the germline V gene. The CDR3 DNA reads TGCAGCGTTGAATCGATCGGGGCGAACACCGGGGAGCTGTTTTTT. Its protein product is CSVESIGANTGELFF.

The chain links TRBV5-1 to TRBJ2-1; TRBD2 matches 12 bases. Trimming at V came to 0 bases and at J to 12 bases, leaving 4 bases not matched to a gene. The CDR3 runs to 14 residues. Germline-derived CDR1 and CDR2 are SGHRS and YFSETQ. The chain's CDR3 is CASSLGLAGELQFF. The CDR3 DNA is TGCGCCAGCAGCTTGGGACTAGCGGGAGAGCTGCAGTTCTTC.

The V and J genes are TRBV5-1 and TRBJ2-7, with 7 bases lining up with TRBD2. Looked up from germline, CDR1 is SGHRS and CDR2 is YFSETQ. The length of the CDR3 is 14 residues. Trimming took 4 bases from V and 5 from J; bases not matched to a gene: 9. CDR3 DNA: TGCGCCAGCAGCGCCCAGACTAGCAGCGACGAGCAGTACTTC. This translates into CASSAQTSSDEQYF.

The chain has TRBV15 and TRBJ2-3, with TRBD2 identical over 7 bases. CDR3 length: 16 residues. After removal of 4 bases from V and 3 bases from J, the junction contained 10 bases not matched to a gene. CDR1 is LNHNV, CDR2 YYDKDF, per germline (reference sequence). CDR3 coding DNA: TGTGCCACCAGCACCTCTAGCGGTATTGGGACAGATACGCAGTATTTT. Its translation is CATSTSSGIGTDTQYF.

The V gene is TRBV7-2, the J gene TRBJ1-2; 7 positions agree with TRBD1. Trimming took 5 bases from V and 6 from J; bases not matched to a gene: 6. Germline lookup yields CDR1 SGHTA and CDR2 FQGNSA. The CDR3 spans 13 residues. The CDR3 here is CASSVDRRNGYTF. The CDR3 DNA reads as TGTGCCAGCAGCGTGGACAGGCGGAATGGCTACACCTTC.

V is TRBV4-3 and J is TRBJ1-2; D perhaps matches TRBD1 (5 bases). Germline assignment: CDR1 LGHNA and CDR2 YSLEER. The germline V and J ends were trimmed by 3 bases and 3 bases, with 11 bases remaining between them. The CDR3 runs 14 residues. The CDR3 DNA reads as TGCGCCAGCAGCCACCCAGGGCGCGACTATGGCTACACCTTC. Translated, it gives CASSHPGRDYGYTF.

The V call is TRBV7-9, the J call TRBJ2-5; 8 nucleotides agree with TRBD2. V lost 1 base and J lost 0; bases outside the gene matches: 7. Germline V gene lookup returns CDR1 SEHNR and CDR2 FQNEAQ (reference sequence). The CDR3 covers 17 residues. Written as DNA, the CDR3 is TGTGCCAGCAGCTTAGATCGGGAGGGCCCGTACCAAGAGACCCAGTACTTC. It encodes CASSLDREGPYQETQYF.

The V and J genes are TRBV27 and TRBJ2-5; 13 nucleotides match TRBD2. The V and J ends lost 3 bases and 5 bases, in that order; junction bases with no gene match: 6. The CDR3 is 16 amino acids. Germline V gives CDR1 MNHEY, CDR2 SMNVEV (reference sequence). The DNA of the CDR3 is TGTGCCAGCAGTTTTACTAGCGGGAGGGGAGAGGAGACCCAGTACTTC. Protein product: CASSFTSGRGEETQYF.

The rearrangement uses TRBV11-3 and TRBJ2-1; no clear D. The ends were cut back, 5 bases at V and 4 bases at J, with 18 bases in the middle. Looked up from germline, CDR1 is SGHNT and CDR2 is YENEEA. The CDR3 sequence is 16 residues long. In DNA form, the CDR3 reads TGTGCCAGCAGCCCTGCACCTAGTCAGAGGTACAATGAGCAGTTCTTC. It codes for CASSPAPSQRYNEQFF. Supplemented by reference TRBV11-3 and TRBJ2-1, the full variable domain reads EAGVVQSPRYKIIEKKQPVAFWCNPISGHNTLYWYLQNLGQGPELLIRYENEEAVDDSQLPKDRFSAERLKGVDSTLKIQPAELGDSAVYLCASSPAPSQRYNEQFFGPGTRLTVL.

This sequence joins TRBV5-6 and TRBJ1-3; D is unclear. V shed 0 bases and J shed 4 bases, with 5 bases lying between them. The CDR3 is made up of 13 amino acids. The V gene's germline CDR1 is SGHDT and CDR2 YYEEEE. CDR3 nucleotides: TGTGCCAGCAGCTTGGCGGGAGGAAACACCATATATTTT. Protein sequence: CASSLAGGNTIYF.

The V gene is TRBV10-3, the J gene TRBJ2-7, with D perhaps matching TRBD2 (5 bases). Trimming left V 6 bases short and J 5 bases short, with 11 bases between. Germline V gives CDR1 ENHRY, CDR2 SYGVKD. The CDR3 length is 12 residues. CDR3 amino acids: CAIRPPGNEQYF. For the CDR3, the DNA is TGTGCCATCAGGCCGCCGGGAAACGAGCAGTACTTC.

This clone was seen a few times. The chain is built from TRBV9 and TRBJ2-2; D might be TRBD2 (5 bases). Deletions cut 3 bases from V and 7 bases from J, with 7 bases between. Germline lookup yields CDR1 SGDLS and CDR2 YYNGEE. The CDR3 covers 12 residues. This CDR3 is CASSERDGELFF. Written as DNA, the CDR3 is TGTGCCAGCAGCGAACGGGACGGGGAGCTGTTTTTT.